The 10 T cell receptor beta chains below were found in one sample sequenced in a study of blood T cell repertoires in COVID-19. Sequencing was performed with immunoSEQ multiplex PCR; in TCRdb, only in-frame clones are kept and a portion is missing. Of about 270,000 clones in the sample, approximately 83% are singletons; the top ten hold about an eighth. Sequenced sample: peripheral blood. These receptors all come from a human donor in a cohort sampled during active COVID-19.

CDR3 amino acids: CASRGQKFNEQFF. CDR3 in DNA: TGTGCCAGCAGGGGACAGAAGTTCAATGAGCAGTTCTTC. The chain couples TRBV6-5 to TRBJ2-1; 7 bases agree with TRBD1. Germline CDR1 and CDR2: MNHEY and SVGAGI. This CDR3 contains 13 residues. J lost 6 bases, V lost 6 bases, and 5 bases had no gene match.

V is TRBV5-1 and J is TRBJ2-7; TRBD1 matches 8 bases. The CDR3 spans 14 residues. CDR1 and CDR2 from the germline V gene are SGHRS and YFSETQ. The trim removed 2 bases at V and 5 bases at J, leaving 6 bases unmatched. In nucleotides, the CDR3 is TGCGCCAGCAGCTTAGGATCGACAGGGGACGAGCAGTACTTC. As protein: CASSLGSTGDEQYF.

The V gene is TRBV19, the J gene TRBJ2-2; 10 nucleotides agree with TRBD2. The germline CDR1 and CDR2 sequences are LNHDA and SQIVND (reference sequence). The CDR3 is made up of 17 amino acids. The junction had 7 bases not matched to a gene; V was cut back by 2 bases and J by 4 bases. The DNA for the CDR3 is TGTGCCAGTAGTATATCTGGACTAGCGGCCTCCACCGGGGAGCTGTTTTTT. This codes for CASSISGLAASTGELFF.

V gene TRBV7-9 combines with J gene TRBJ1-2; maybe TRBD1 (5 bases). The V gene's germline CDR1 is SEHNR and CDR2 FQNEAQ (reference sequence). The CDR3 is 14 amino acids. V gave up 1 base and J gave up 9 bases, with 15 bases separating them. CDR3 residues: CASSLEGSGGSYTF. CDR3 bases: TGTGCCAGCAGCTTAGAGGGAAGCGGGGGGAGCTACACCTTC. Full variable domain (missing parts from reference TRBV7-9 and TRBJ1-2): DTGVSQNPRHKITKRGQNVTFRCDPISEHNRLYWYRQTLGQGPEFLTYFQNEAQLEKSRLLSDRFSAERPKGSFSTLEIQRTEQGDSAMYLCASSLEGSGGSYTFGSGTRLTVV.

The chain joins TRBV2 to TRBJ2-3; a possible D gene is TRBD1 (6 bases). The CDR3 runs 15 residues. CDR1 and CDR2 from the germline V gene are SNHLY and FYNNEI. Trimming removed 7 bases from V and 3 bases from J, with 17 bases in between. CDR3 nucleotides: TGTGCCAGCACGAGGAACAGGGCTACGACAGATACGCAGTATTTT. This sequence encodes CASTRNRATTDTQYF. Complete variable domain (other parts from reference TRBV2 and TRBJ2-3): EPEVTQTPSHQVTQMGQEVILRCVPISNHLYFYWYRQILGQKVEFLVSFYNNEISEKSEIFDDQFSVERPDGSNFTLKIRSTKLEDSAMYFCASTRNRATTDTQYFGPGTRLTVL.

V is TRBV19 and J is TRBJ1-1; D is unclear. Deletions cut 11 bases from V and 3 bases from J, with 16 bases between. Germline-derived CDR1 and CDR2 are LNHDA and SQIVND (reference sequence). The CDR3 totals 13 residues. In DNA, the CDR3 is TGTGCCGCTTCGGTCGCGAGGGACACTGAAGCTTTCTTT. This encodes CAASVARDTEAFF. Based on the CDR3 plus reference TRBV19 and TRBJ1-1, the full variable domain is DGGITQSPKYLFRKEGQNVTLSCEQNLNHDAMYWYRQDPGQGLRLIYYSQIVNDFQKGDIAEGYSVSREKKESFPLTVTSAQKNPTAFYLCAASVARDTEAFFGQGTRLTVV.

This chain joins TRBV2 and TRBJ2-7, with 8 bases aligning to TRBD2. The J segment lost 5 bases and the V segment lost 6 bases, leaving 12 bases of the junction unmatched. The V gene's germline CDR1 is SNHLY and CDR2 FYNNEI. CDR3 length: 15 residues. This CDR3 is CASRRERETTHEQYF. CDR3 DNA sequence: TGTGCCAGCAGACGGGAGCGGGAGACGACCCACGAGCAGTACTTC.

The chain is built from TRBV2 and TRBJ2-4, with D maybe TRBD1 (6 bases). This CDR3 is built from 14 residues. Germline loops: CDR1 SNHLY, CDR2 FYNNEI. The V end lost 10 bases, the J end lost 0 bases, and 13 bases lay between the germline ends. CDR3 in amino acids: CAIVTGLAKNIQYF. CDR3 coding DNA: TGTGCCATCGTAACAGGGTTAGCCAAAAACATTCAGTACTTC.

The genes are TRBV10-1 and TRBJ1-1, with TRBD1 as a possible D gene (5 bases). The germline V gene encodes CDR1 WNHNN and CDR2 SYGVQD (reference sequence). Trimming took off 7 bases at V and 0 bases at J, with 18 bases between the two ends. The CDR3 covers 16 residues. The CDR3 DNA reads as TGCGCCAGCATTCCCAGGACAACCTTGATGAACACTGAAGCTTTCTTT. Translated: CASIPRTTLMNTEAFF.

J is TRBJ2-7 and V is TRBV4-1; D is perhaps TRBD1 (5 bases). The length of the CDR3 is 15 residues. CDR1 MGHRA and CDR2 YSYEKL come from the germline V gene. Trimming shortened V by 3 bases and J by 2 bases, and 14 bases separated the two germline ends. This CDR3 is CASSHRLQGTYEQYF. CDR3 nucleotides: TGCGCCAGCAGCCACCGACTCCAGGGTACCTACGAGCAGTACTTC.